Here is one T cell receptor beta chain with its context. Its specificity is not known. This may arise from a read error, as a much more abundant clone is one base away. This sample was taken from a study of T cell repertoires in cytomegalovirus infection. Whole-study context: CMV infection and matching HLA type were both indicated by public TCR beta signatures. Regarding the study as a whole: HLA-C-restricted CMV clonotypes gave the most frequent clonotype in two of eight donors.

Germline V lookup: CDR1 SGHTA, CDR2 FQGNSA. Deletions cut 1 base from V and 0 bases from J, with 10 bases between. This CDR3 has 16 residues. Via MiXCR, TCRdb re-called the reads, giving one row per CDR3 protein. The table includes about 150,000 distinct CDR3 sequences, around 32% detected once. This chain joins TRBV7-2 and TRBJ1-3, with a possible D match to TRBD1 (5 bases). The receptor's source is a human donor in good health (CMV status not recorded). Some clones in this sample may be carry-over from other donors' samples. The specimen comprised CD8+ T cells from cultured PBMCs, sampled from culture after CMV antigen stimulation. CDR3 nucleotide sequence: TGTGCCAGCAGCTTAGAAGCGGGGACCTCTGGAAACACCATATATTTT. Translating it yields CASSLEAGTSGNTIYF.